This passage covers 26 T cell receptor beta chains from one sample sequenced in a study of blood T cell repertoires in COVID-19. Produced via immunoSEQ multiplex PCR; TCRdb's table is partial and in-frame only. The data hold around 260,000 clones, with approximately 85% observed a single time. Input material: peripheral blood. These receptors all come from a human donor with COVID-19, enrolled during active disease. The donor label of this sample is uncertain.

The V gene is TRBV11-3, the J gene TRBJ2-1; perhaps TRBD1 as D (5 bases). The V gene lost 7 bases and the J gene lost 7 bases, with 14 bases spanning the gap. Germline V gives CDR1 SGHNT, CDR2 YENEEA. This CDR3 comprises 13 residues. CDR3 amino acids: CASKGTGLNEQFF. CDR3 DNA sequence: TGTGCCAGCAAGGGAACAGGCCTAAATGAGCAGTTCTTC.

CDR3 in amino acids: CATIQGFGYGYTF. The CDR3 DNA follows: TGTGCCACCATCCAGGGGTTTGGCTATGGCTACACCTTC. The chain employs TRBV15 and TRBJ1-2; D is possibly TRBD1 (6 bases). Germline-derived CDR1 and CDR2 are LNHNV and YYDKDF (reference sequence). This CDR3 has 13 residues. Deletions cut 7 bases from V and 4 bases from J, with 13 bases between.

CDR3 DNA sequence: TGCGCCAGCAGCTTGGGATCGGGGGAAAATTATGGCTACACCTTC. It is translated as CASSLGSGENYGYTF. The V call is TRBV5-1, the J call TRBJ1-2; tentative D call: TRBD1 (5 bases). This CDR3 contains 15 residues. The ends were cut back, 0 bases at V and 5 bases at J, with 14 bases in the middle. Germline V gene lookup returns CDR1 SGHRS and CDR2 YFSETQ.

This sequence joins TRBV5-1 and TRBJ2-1; 8 nucleotides match TRBD2. This CDR3 is built from 17 residues. Trimming removed 0 bases from V and 1 base from J; junction bases left unmatched: 6. The V gene's germline CDR1 is SGHRS and CDR2 YFSETQ. CDR3 nucleotide sequence: TGCGCCAGCAGCTTGGCCGGTAGCGGGATTTCCTACAATGAGCAGTTCTTC. Protein: CASSLAGSGISYNEQFF.

The gene calls are TRBV19 and TRBJ1-6, with 7 bases that match TRBD1. Germline V lookup: CDR1 LNHDA, CDR2 SQIVND (reference sequence). The CDR3 runs to 16 residues. The V gene end was trimmed by 2 bases and the J gene end by 3 bases; junction bases not matched to a gene: 4. This chain's CDR3 is CASSIIWDSYNSPLHF. The CDR3 bases are TGTGCCAGTAGTATAATATGGGACAGCTATAATTCACCCCTCCACTTT.

The chain combines TRBV3-1 (or the pseudogene TRBV3-2) with TRBJ1-1; TRBD1 aligns across 8 bases. V was pared by 2 bases and J by 1 base, with 6 bases of the junction left unmatched. This CDR3 spans 16 amino acids. From germline, CDR1 is LGHDT and CDR2 YNNKEL (reference sequence). This CDR3 is CASSQPWTGKNTEAFF. The CDR3 region has the DNA TGTGCCAGCAGCCAACCTTGGACAGGGAAGAACACTGAAGCTTTCTTT.

The chain joins TRBV19 to TRBJ1-5; TRBD1 aligns across 8 bases. This CDR3 spans 15 amino acids. Germline trimming cut 3 bases from V and 4 bases from J; bases unmatched to any gene: 5. Germline V gene lookup returns CDR1 LNHDA and CDR2 SQIVND (reference sequence). The CDR3 here is CASSIGQGNNQPQHF. CDR3 bases: TGTGCCAGTAGTATCGGACAGGGAAATAATCAGCCCCAGCATTTT.

In this sample, this clone turned up a few times. The chain links TRBV7-3 to TRBJ2-1; 9 nucleotides agree with TRBD1. Germline CDR1 is SGHTA and CDR2 is FQGTGA. Trimming took 5 bases from V and 3 from J; bases not matched to a gene: 5. The length of the CDR3 is 15 residues. CDR3 sequence reads: CASSPGTGYYNEQFF. CDR3 bases: TGTGCCAGCAGCCCCGGGACAGGGTACTACAATGAGCAGTTCTTC.

J is TRBJ2-7 and V is TRBV12-1; the table's D gene call, TRBD2, was not cross checked with the DNA. TRBV12-1 is an annotated pseudogene. This CDR3 is built from 20 residues. CDR3 coding DNA: TGTGCCAGCAGCTTCTTATACAGGGGACGACTAGCGGGAGGACCTTACGAGCAGTACTTC. Its translation is CASSFLYRGRLAGGPYEQYF.

The chain links TRBV5-4 to TRBJ2-1; 7 nucleotides line up with TRBD2. The V gene's germline CDR1 is SGHNT and CDR2 YYREEE (reference sequence). The CDR3 runs 16 residues. The junction had 11 bases not matched to a gene; V was cut back by 1 base and J by 7 bases. This CDR3 is CASSLKLPGRVNEQFF. The DNA of the CDR3 is TGTGCCAGCAGCTTGAAACTACCTGGGAGGGTAAATGAGCAGTTCTTC. The whole variable domain, filled in from reference TRBV5-4 and TRBJ2-1, reads ETGVTQSPTHLIKTRGQQVTLRCSSQSGHNTVSWYQQALGQGPQFIFQYYREEENGRGNFPPRFSGLQFPNYSSELNVNALELDDSALYLCASSLKLPGRVNEQFFGPGTRLTVL.

A few counts support this clone. The J gene is TRBJ1-5, the V gene TRBV28, with D possibly TRBD1 on 5 matching bases. The CDR3 is 15 amino acids. The V gene's germline CDR1 is MDHEN and CDR2 SYDVKM. V was pared by 5 bases and J by 0 bases, with 11 bases between. CDR3 coding DNA: TGTGCCAGCAGTCCCGGAGGGGATAGCAATCAGCCCCAGCATTTT. Protein product: CASSPGGDSNQPQHF.

V gene TRBV19 combines with J gene TRBJ1-5; 9 positions agree with TRBD1. The CDR3 sequence is 14 residues long. Germline CDR1 LNHDA, CDR2 SQIVND (reference sequence). V gave up 7 bases and J gave up 5 bases; unmatched junction bases: 6. The CDR3 is CASTPDRGYQPQHF. CDR3 in DNA: TGTGCCAGTACCCCGGACAGGGGCTATCAGCCCCAGCATTTT. The variable domain in full, with the rest retrieved from reference TRBV19 and TRBJ1-5, is DGGITQSPKYLFRKEGQNVTLSCEQNLNHDAMYWYRQDPGQGLRLIYYSQIVNDFQKGDIAEGYSVSREKKESFPLTVTSAQKNPTAFYLCASTPDRGYQPQHFGDGTRLSIL.

This chain uses TRBV27 with TRBJ1-5, with 11 bases lining up with TRBD1. From germline, CDR1 is MNHEY and CDR2 SMNVEV (reference sequence). The J segment lost 7 bases and the V segment lost 4 bases, leaving 9 bases of the junction unmatched. The CDR3 is made up of 16 amino acids. The CDR3 coding sequence is TGTGCCAGCAGTTCAGACCGGACAGGGGGCGTCCAGCCCCAGCATTTT. Its translation is CASSSDRTGGVQPQHF.

V usage is TRBV5-1 and J usage is TRBJ1-1; no reliable D call. The CDR3 contains 13 residues. Trimming removed 4 bases from V and 11 bases from J, with 18 bases in between. The germline V gene has CDR1 SGHRS and CDR2 YFSETQ. The CDR3 loop reads CASSPGLDSKAFF. In DNA form, the CDR3 reads TGCGCCAGCAGCCCAGGACTGGATAGTAAGGCTTTCTTT. The whole variable domain, filled in from reference TRBV5-1 and TRBJ1-1, reads KAGVTQTPRYLIKTRGQQVTLSCSPISGHRSVSWYQQTPGQGLQFLFEYFSETQRNKGNFPGRFSGRQFSNSRSEMNVSTLELGDSALYLCASSPGLDSKAFFGQGTRLTVV.

The chain links TRBV5-4 to TRBJ2-1; D is possibly TRBD2 (5 bases). Between the trimmed V and J ends, which lost 7 bases and 8 bases, there was a span of 7 bases. Germline loops: CDR1 SGHNT, CDR2 YYREEE (reference sequence). The CDR3 covers 10 residues. CDR3 sequence reads: CASFGDEQFF. The CDR3 DNA sequence: TGTGCCAGCTTCGGGGATGAGCAGTTCTTC.

This clone was observed a single time. The chain links TRBV6-4 to TRBJ2-5; 10 bases align to TRBD2. The germline V gene encodes CDR1 MRHNA and CDR2 SNTAGT. The CDR3 loop spans 15 amino acids. Germline trimming cut 4 bases from V and 2 bases from J; bases unmatched to any gene: 4. DNA of the CDR3: TGTGCCAGCAGTGTCACTAGCGGGGCTCAAGAGACCCAGTACTTC. It is translated as CASSVTSGAQETQYF.

The rearrangement links TRBV7-3 to TRBJ2-1; D is perhaps TRBD2 (5 bases). This CDR3 spans 15 amino acids. V gave up 4 bases and J gave up 8 bases, with 18 bases separating them. Germline-derived CDR1 and CDR2 are SGHTA and FQGTGA. This CDR3 reads CASSSEARGRDEQFF. CDR3 nucleotide sequence: TGTGCCAGCAGCTCGGAGGCCAGAGGGCGGGATGAGCAGTTCTTC. Supplemented by reference TRBV7-3 and TRBJ2-1, the full variable domain reads GAGVSQTPSNKVTEKGKYVELRCDPISGHTALYWYRQSLGQGPEFLIYFQGTGAADDSGLPNDRFFAVRPEGSVSTLKIQRTERGDSAVYLCASSSEARGRDEQFFGPGTRLTVL.

The rearrangement uses TRBV19 and TRBJ2-1; D not resolved. V shed 3 bases and J shed 10 bases, with 7 bases lying between them. The length of the CDR3 is 11 residues. Germline V gene data show CDR1 as LNHDA and CDR2 as SQIVND (reference sequence). The CDR3 spells CASSIGFEQFF. CDR3 coding DNA: TGTGCCAGTAGTATCGGGTTCGAGCAGTTCTTC.

Comments on this clone: This CDR3 is also generated by other DNA sequences in the sample. The chain links TRBV28 to TRBJ1-5, with 10 bases aligning to TRBD1. Germline values: CDR1 MDHEN, CDR2 SYDVKM. V lost 5 bases to trimming and J lost 6 bases; unmatched junction nucleotides: 1. The CDR3 sequence is 13 residues long. The CDR3 is CASSGTGAQPQHF. The CDR3 DNA sequence: TGTGCCAGCAGTGGGACAGGGGCTCAGCCCCAGCATTTT.

The chain uses TRBV18 and TRBJ2-3; TRBD2 matches 14 bases. This CDR3 comprises 19 residues. Trimming at V came to 5 bases and at J to 2 bases, leaving 12 bases not matched to a gene. Germline CDR1 is KGHSH and CDR2 is LQKENI. DNA of the CDR3: TGTGCCAGCTCATCGGGACTAGCGGGAGTTCCGCCTAACACAGATACGCAGTATTTT. This codes for CASSSGLAGVPPNTDTQYF.

The rearrangement links TRBV19 to TRBJ2-6; a weak D match, TRBD2 (6 bases). The germline CDR1 and CDR2 sequences are LNHDA and SQIVND (reference sequence). The CDR3 is 20 amino acids. Deletions cut 3 bases from V and 4 bases from J, with 25 bases between. CDR3: CASSIMPWGVQARGANVLTF. The CDR3 nucleotides read TGTGCCAGTAGTATTATGCCCTGGGGGGTTCAGGCGCGAGGGGCCAACGTCCTGACTTTC.

On this clone itself: Other DNA sequences in the sample encode the same CDR3. The V and J genes are TRBV6-5 and TRBJ1-3, with D unresolved. Trimming took off 8 bases at V and 0 bases at J, with 5 bases between the two ends. The CDR3 consists of 12 residues. CDR1 is MNHEY, CDR2 SVGAGI, per germline. This CDR3 is CASHSSGNTIYF. The CDR3 coding sequence is TGTGCCAGCCACAGCTCTGGAAACACCATATATTTT.

V usage is TRBV3-1 (or the pseudogene TRBV3-2) and J usage is TRBJ1-6; tentatively, D is TRBD1 (5 bases). The germline gives CDR1 LGHDT, CDR2 YNNKEL (reference sequence). CDR3 length: 17 amino acids. The V end was cut by 1 base, the J end by 7 bases, with 17 bases between. The CDR3 DNA follows: TGTGCCAGCAGCCAAGGAATTCCGGGGGGTAGGAATTCACCCCTCCACTTT. This sequence encodes CASSQGIPGGRNSPLHF.

The chain joins TRBV15 to TRBJ2-3, with 7 nucleotides matching TRBD1. V dropped 11 bases and J dropped 4; count of bases not matched to a gene: 15. This CDR3 spans 15 amino acids. Per the germline V gene, CDR1 is LNHNV and CDR2 is YYDKDF (reference sequence). The CDR3 DNA is TGTGCCTCCCAGGTCATCGGGACAGCGGCAGATACGCAGTATTTT. Translated: CASQVIGTAADTQYF.

The chain combines TRBV30 with TRBJ1-3; no firm D call. The CDR3 totals 14 residues. The V end lost 2 bases, the J end lost 0 bases, and 8 bases lay between the germline ends. Germline V gene lookup returns CDR1 GTSNPN and CDR2 SVGIG (reference sequence). DNA of the CDR3: TGTGCCTGGAGTCGAGGGTTCTCTGGAAACACCATATATTTT. It specifies CAWSRGFSGNTIYF. Using reference TRBV30 and TRBJ1-3 for the parts outside the CDR3, the full variable domain is SQTIHQWPATLVQPVGSPLSLECTVEGTSNPNLYWYRQAAGRGLQLLFYSVGIGQISSEVPQNLSASRPQDRQFILSSKKLLLSDSGFYLCAWSRGFSGNTIYFGEGSWLTVV.

The genes are TRBV19 and TRBJ1-5; D not certain. V gave up 5 bases and J gave up 7 bases, with 15 bases separating them. The CDR3 has 14 residues. Germline CDR1 and CDR2: LNHDA and SQIVND (reference sequence). DNA for the CDR3: TGTGCCAGTAGTTCCGAGTCTGAATTCCAGCCCCAGCATTTT. This codes for CASSSESEFQPQHF.